This T cell receptor beta chain was found in a study of blood T cells in healthy people across ages. Study background: Capturing about one barcoded beta molecule per two T cells was achieved by template switching.

Germline assignment: CDR1 LGHDT and CDR2 YNNKEL (reference sequence). The CDR3 contains 15 residues. V lost 4 bases to trimming and J lost 4 bases, with 14 bases between them. Study-level findings and limits: Comparison with aged donors showed that long-lived donors had more naive CD4+ cells and higher diversity.

PCR was performed a second time for about 6 to 12 cycles using a sample-barcoded 5' primer and a J-beta primer mix. Each cDNA molecule carried a tag from a template-switch adaptor that contained 12 random nucleotides. The yield of each sample was at least 2.5 million CDR3-containing paired-end reads. TCRdb recomputed calls from the 5' RACE reads with MiXCR, one row per CDR3 protein. The sample has about 970,000 distinct CDR3 sequences, about 53% seen once. A note on this clonotype: The antigen is unknown.

The receptor was derived from a woman in her sixties in good health. This chain links TRBV3-1 with TRBJ2-1; tentative D call: TRBD1 (6 bases). Sequencing was performed on blood. CDR3 amino acids: CASSPSTGPYNEQFF. For the CDR3, the DNA is TGTGCCAGCAGCCCTTCGACAGGCCCTTACAATGAGCAGTTCTTC.